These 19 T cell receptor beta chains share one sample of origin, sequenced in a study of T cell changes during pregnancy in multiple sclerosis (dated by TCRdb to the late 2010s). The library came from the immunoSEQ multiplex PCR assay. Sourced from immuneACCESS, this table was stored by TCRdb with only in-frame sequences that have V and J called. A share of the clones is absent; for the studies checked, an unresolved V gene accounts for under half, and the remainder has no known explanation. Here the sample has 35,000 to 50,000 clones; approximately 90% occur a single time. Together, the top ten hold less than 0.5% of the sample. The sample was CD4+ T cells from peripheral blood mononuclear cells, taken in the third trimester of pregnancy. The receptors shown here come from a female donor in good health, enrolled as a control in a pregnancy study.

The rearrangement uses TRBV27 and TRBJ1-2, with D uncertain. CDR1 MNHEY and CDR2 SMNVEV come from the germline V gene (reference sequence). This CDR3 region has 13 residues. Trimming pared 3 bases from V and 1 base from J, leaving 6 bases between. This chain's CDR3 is CASSFRGNYGYTF. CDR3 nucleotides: TGTGCCAGCAGTTTTCGGGGTAACTATGGCTACACCTTC.

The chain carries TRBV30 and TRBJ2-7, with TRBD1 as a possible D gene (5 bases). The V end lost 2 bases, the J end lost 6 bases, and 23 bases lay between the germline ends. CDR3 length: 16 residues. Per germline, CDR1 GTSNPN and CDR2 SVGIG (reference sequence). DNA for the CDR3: TGTGCCTGGAGTAGGAGTAGGGGAAGGTGGGCGGCCGAGCAGTACTTC. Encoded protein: CAWSRSRGRWAAEQYF.

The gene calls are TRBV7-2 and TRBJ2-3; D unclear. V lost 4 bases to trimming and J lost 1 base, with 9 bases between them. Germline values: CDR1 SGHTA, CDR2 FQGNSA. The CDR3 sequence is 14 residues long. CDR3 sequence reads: CASSSSTGTDTQYF. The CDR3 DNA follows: TGTGCCAGCAGCTCCTCGACTGGCACAGATACGCAGTATTTT.

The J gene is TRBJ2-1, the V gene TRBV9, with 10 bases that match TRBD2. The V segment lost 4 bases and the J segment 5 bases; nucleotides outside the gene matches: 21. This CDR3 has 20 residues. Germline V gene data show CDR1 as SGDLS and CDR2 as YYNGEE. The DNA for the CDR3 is TGTGCCAGCAGCCCTCCCCAGCGGGGGGGCGGTCCTAGAAGAAACAATGAGCAGTTCTTC. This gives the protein CASSPPQRGGGPRRNNEQFF.

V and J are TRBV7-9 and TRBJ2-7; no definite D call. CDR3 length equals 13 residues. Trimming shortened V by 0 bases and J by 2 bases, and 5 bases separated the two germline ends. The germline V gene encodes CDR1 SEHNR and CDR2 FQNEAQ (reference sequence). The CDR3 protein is CASSLAEPYEQYF. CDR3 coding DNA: TGTGCCAGCAGCTTAGCAGAGCCCTACGAGCAGTACTTC.

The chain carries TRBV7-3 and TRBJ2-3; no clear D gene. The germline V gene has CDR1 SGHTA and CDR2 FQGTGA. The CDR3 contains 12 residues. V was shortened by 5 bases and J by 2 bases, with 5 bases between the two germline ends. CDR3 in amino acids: CASSTYTDTQYF. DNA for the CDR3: TGTGCCAGCAGCACCTACACAGATACGCAGTATTTT.

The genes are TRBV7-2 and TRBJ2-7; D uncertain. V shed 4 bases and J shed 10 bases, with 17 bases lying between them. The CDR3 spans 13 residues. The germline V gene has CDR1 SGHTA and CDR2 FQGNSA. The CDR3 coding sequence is TGTGCCAGCAGCTCCAGCGAGGTTCCGTATCAGTACTTC. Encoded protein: CASSSSEVPYQYF.

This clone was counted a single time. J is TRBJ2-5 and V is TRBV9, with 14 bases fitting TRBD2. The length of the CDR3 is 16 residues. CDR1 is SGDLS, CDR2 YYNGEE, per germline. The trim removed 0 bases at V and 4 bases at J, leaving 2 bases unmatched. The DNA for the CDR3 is TGTGCCAGCAGCGTAGTCGGGACTAGCGGGAGAGAGACCCAGTACTTC. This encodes CASSVVGTSGRETQYF.

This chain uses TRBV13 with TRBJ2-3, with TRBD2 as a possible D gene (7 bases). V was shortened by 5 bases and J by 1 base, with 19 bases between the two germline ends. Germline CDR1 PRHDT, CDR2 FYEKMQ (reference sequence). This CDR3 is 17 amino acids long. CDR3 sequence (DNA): TGTGCCAGCAGCCTACCCCTTGGGGAGGGGGGCACAGATACGCAGTATTTT. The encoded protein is CASSLPLGEGGTDTQYF.

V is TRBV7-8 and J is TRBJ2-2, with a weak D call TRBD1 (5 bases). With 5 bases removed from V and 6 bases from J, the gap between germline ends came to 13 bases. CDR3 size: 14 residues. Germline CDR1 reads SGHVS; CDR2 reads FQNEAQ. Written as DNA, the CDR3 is TGTGCCAGCAGCGATGTCAGGGTACCCGGGGAGCTGTTTTTT. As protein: CASSDVRVPGELFF.

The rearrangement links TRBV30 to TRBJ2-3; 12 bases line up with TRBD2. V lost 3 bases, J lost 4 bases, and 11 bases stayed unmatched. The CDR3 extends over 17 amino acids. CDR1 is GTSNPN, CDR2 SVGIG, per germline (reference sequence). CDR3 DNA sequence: TGTGCCTGGAGCCGCCTCAGGACTAGCGGGGCACCAGATACGCAGTATTTT. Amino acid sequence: CAWSRLRTSGAPDTQYF. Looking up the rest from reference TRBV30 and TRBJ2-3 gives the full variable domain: SQTIHQWPATLVQPVGSPLSLECTVEGTSNPNLYWYRQAAGRGLQLLFYSVGIGQISSEVPQNLSASRPQDRQFILSSKKLLLSDSGFYLCAWSRLRTSGAPDTQYFGPGTRLTVL.

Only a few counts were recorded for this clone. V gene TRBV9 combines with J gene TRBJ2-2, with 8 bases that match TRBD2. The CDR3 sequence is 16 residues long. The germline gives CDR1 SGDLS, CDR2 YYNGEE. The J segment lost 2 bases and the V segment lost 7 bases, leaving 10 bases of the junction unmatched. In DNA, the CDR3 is TGTGCCAGCGGACTTCGGGGGGGCCTCAACACCGGGGAGCTGTTTTTT. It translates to CASGLRGGLNTGELFF.

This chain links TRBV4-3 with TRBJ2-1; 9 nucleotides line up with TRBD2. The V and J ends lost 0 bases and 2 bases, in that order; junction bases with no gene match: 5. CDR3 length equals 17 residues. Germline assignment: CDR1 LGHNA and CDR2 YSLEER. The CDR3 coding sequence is TGCGCCAGCAGCCAAGAGCTCGGGACTAGCACCTACAATGAGCAGTTCTTC. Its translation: CASSQELGTSTYNEQFF.

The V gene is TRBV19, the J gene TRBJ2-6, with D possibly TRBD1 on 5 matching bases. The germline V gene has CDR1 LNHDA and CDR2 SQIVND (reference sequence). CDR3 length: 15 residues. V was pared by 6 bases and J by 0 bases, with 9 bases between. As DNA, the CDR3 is TGTGCCAGTAGGGAAAGGGGCTCTGGGGCCAACGTCCTGACTTTC. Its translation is CASRERGSGANVLTF.

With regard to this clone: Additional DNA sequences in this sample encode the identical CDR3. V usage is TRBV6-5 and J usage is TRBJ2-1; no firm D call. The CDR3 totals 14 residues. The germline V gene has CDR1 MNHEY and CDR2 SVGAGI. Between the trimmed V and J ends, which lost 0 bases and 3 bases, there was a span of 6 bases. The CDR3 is CASSYSRVYNEQFF. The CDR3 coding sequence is TGTGCCAGCAGTTACTCCCGAGTCTACAATGAGCAGTTCTTC.

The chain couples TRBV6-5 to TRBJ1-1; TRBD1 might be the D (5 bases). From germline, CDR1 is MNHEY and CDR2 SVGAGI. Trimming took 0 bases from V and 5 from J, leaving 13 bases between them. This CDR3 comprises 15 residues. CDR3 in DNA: TGTGCCAGCAGTTACTCGAGCGGGCAGGGTACTGAAGCTTTCTTT. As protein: CASSYSSGQGTEAFF.

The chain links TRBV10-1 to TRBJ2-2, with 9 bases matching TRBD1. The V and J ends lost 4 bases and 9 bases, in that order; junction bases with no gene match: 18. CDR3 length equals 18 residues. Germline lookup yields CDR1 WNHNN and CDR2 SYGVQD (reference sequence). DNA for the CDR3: TGCGCCAGCAGTGGTTTGTGGGACAGGGAAGGCATCAGCAGGGAGCTGTTTTTT. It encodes CASSGLWDREGISRELFF.

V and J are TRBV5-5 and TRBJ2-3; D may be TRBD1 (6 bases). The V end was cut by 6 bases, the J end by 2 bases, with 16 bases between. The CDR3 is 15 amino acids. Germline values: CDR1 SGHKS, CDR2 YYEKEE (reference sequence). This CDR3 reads CASTPPGAPTDTQYF. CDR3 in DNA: TGTGCCAGCACCCCACCAGGGGCACCCACAGATACGCAGTATTTT.

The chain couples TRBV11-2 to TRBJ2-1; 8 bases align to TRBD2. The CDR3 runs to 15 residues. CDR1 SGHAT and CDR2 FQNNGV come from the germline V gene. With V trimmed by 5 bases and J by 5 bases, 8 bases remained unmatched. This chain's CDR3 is CASSPLGLVNNEQFF. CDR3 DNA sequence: TGTGCCAGCAGCCCCCTGGGACTAGTGAACAATGAGCAGTTCTTC.